Shown below are 17 T cell receptor beta chains from a single sample sequenced in a study of shared T cell receptors in the human thymus. The protocol was immunoSEQ multiplex PCR, while the TCRdb copy is restricted to in-frame clones and leaves out a portion. This sample yields over 450,000 clones, of which 70% to 80% are seen a single time; less than 0.015% belongs to the top ten. The same sample was also used in a study of human thymus T cells.

The sequenced sample was thymocytes. Receptors originate from a boy under three years old with a congenital heart defect.

The chain combines TRBV7-9 with TRBJ1-5; 8 positions agree with TRBD1. CDR3 length: 18 residues. V was pared by 5 bases and J by 4 bases, with 16 bases of the junction left unmatched. Germline V gives CDR1 SEHNR, CDR2 FQNEAQ (reference sequence). CDR3 region: CASSPSQGGGTGNQPQHF. As DNA, the CDR3 is TGTGCCAGCAGCCCCTCGCAAGGGGGGGGGACAGGAAATCAGCCCCAGCATTTT. Complete variable domain (other parts from reference TRBV7-9 and TRBJ1-5): DTGVSQNPRHKITKRGQNVTFRCDPISEHNRLYWYRQTLGQGPEFLTYFQNEAQLEKSRLLSDRFSAERPKGSFSTLEIQRTEQGDSAMYLCASSPSQGGGTGNQPQHFGDGTRLSIL.

CDR3 loop: CASSTQREYLYNEQFF. The CDR3 nucleotides read TGTGCCAGTAGTACCCAGCGGGAGTATCTTTACAATGAGCAGTTCTTC. V usage is TRBV19 and J usage is TRBJ2-1, with 8 bases identical to TRBD2. The CDR3 extends over 16 amino acids. CDR1 and CDR2 (germline): LNHDA, SQIVND (reference sequence). Losses at the gene ends were 4 bases for V and 4 bases for J; bases not matched to a gene: 9.

This chain uses TRBV18 with TRBJ2-3; D ambiguous. There are 16 residues in the CDR3. Germline loops: CDR1 KGHSH, CDR2 LQKENI. Trimming took off 2 bases at V and 2 bases at J, with 14 bases between the two ends. The CDR3 reads CASSPGPHLYTDTQYF. The CDR3 DNA is TGTGCCAGCTCACCAGGGCCCCACCTTTACACAGATACGCAGTATTTT.

The gene calls are TRBV5-8 and TRBJ2-3; TRBD2 aligns across 10 bases. The CDR3 contains 16 residues. V gave up 4 bases and J gave up 6 bases; unmatched junction bases: 11. Germline V gives CDR1 SGHTS, CDR2 YDEGEE. The CDR3 loop reads CASSTKLAGLSDTQYF. The DNA of the CDR3 is TGTGCCAGCAGCACCAAACTAGCGGGGCTATCGGATACGCAGTATTTT.

The gene calls are TRBV4-2 and TRBJ2-7; 9 positions agree with TRBD2. V shed 0 bases and J 3 bases; nucleotides not matched to a gene: 9. CDR3 length: 17 amino acids. Germline V gene lookup returns CDR1 LGHNA and CDR2 YNFKEQ. CDR3 in amino acids: CASSQDPATSGYYEQYF. CDR3 nucleotides: TGTGCCAGCAGCCAAGATCCGGCGACTAGCGGATACTACGAGCAGTACTTC.

This clone was found a few times. This specimen includes other DNA sequences encoding the same CDR3. DNA of the CDR3: TGTGCCAGCAGCGTAGCTGGTCTAGCGGGAGGTGTGGGCCAAGAGACCCAGTACTTC. Its translation: CASSVAGLAGGVGQETQYF. V gene TRBV9 combines with J gene TRBJ2-5, with TRBD2 matching over 11 bases. V shed 0 bases, J shed 1 base, and the junction held 11 bases outside the gene matches. The length of the CDR3 is 19 residues. Germline V gene data show CDR1 as SGDLS and CDR2 as YYNGEE.

This clone appeared once. The CDR3 DNA reads TGCGCCAGCAGCCCGCTCCTAGCGGCGACCTACAATGAGCAGTTCTTC. Its protein product is CASSPLLAATYNEQFF. The chain is built from TRBV4-3 and TRBJ2-1, with 7 bases matching TRBD2. The CDR3 spans 16 residues. The J segment lost 2 bases and the V segment lost 4 bases, leaving 8 bases of the junction unmatched. The germline V gene encodes CDR1 LGHNA and CDR2 YSLEER.

The chain uses TRBV19 and TRBJ2-2; D is possibly TRBD1 (6 bases). The CDR3 extends over 15 amino acids. V was clipped by 3 bases and J by 1 base, with 9 bases between them. The germline gives CDR1 LNHDA, CDR2 SQIVND (reference sequence). As DNA, the CDR3 is TGTGCCAGTAGTATGCCGACAGGGAACACCGGGGAGCTGTTTTTT. It encodes CASSMPTGNTGELFF.

The V call is TRBV4-1, the J call TRBJ2-1; weak D call: TRBD2 (6 bases). Germline V lookup: CDR1 MGHRA, CDR2 YSYEKL. V was shortened by 3 bases and J by 9 bases, with 12 bases between the two germline ends. The CDR3 length is 13 residues. CDR3 nucleotide sequence: TGCGCCAGCAGCCAGGGGGACTGGGCTGAGCAGTTCTTC. This gives the protein CASSQGDWAEQFF.

The gene calls are TRBV14 and TRBJ2-3; 10 bases are shared with TRBD2. CDR3 size: 17 residues. J gave up 1 base and V 10 bases, and 14 bases lay outside the gene matches. From germline, CDR1 is SGHDN and CDR2 FVKESK. This CDR3 reads CATYPGPLAGGTDTQYF. CDR3 sequence (DNA): TGTGCCACTTACCCGGGGCCCCTAGCGGGAGGCACAGATACGCAGTATTTT.

The V and J genes are TRBV29-1 and TRBJ1-1; D ambiguous. Germline V gene data show CDR1 as SQVTM and CDR2 as ANQGSEA. The length of the CDR3 is 13 residues. The V end lost 3 bases, the J end lost 1 base, and 9 bases lay between the germline ends. The DNA for the CDR3 is TGCAGCGTTGATGGGCAGAGGAACACTGAAGCTTTCTTT. It is translated as CSVDGQRNTEAFF.

The chain joins TRBV6-1 to TRBJ2-7; 10 bases match TRBD1. The CDR3 has 14 residues. The junction had 7 bases not matched to a gene; V was cut back by 6 bases and J by 5 bases. CDR1 MNHNS and CDR2 SASEGT come from the germline V gene. The chain's CDR3 is CASSPGTGVHEQYF. The CDR3 coding sequence is TGTGCCAGCAGCCCCGGGACAGGGGTGCACGAGCAGTACTTC.

V is TRBV11-3 and J is TRBJ2-5, with no clear D. V was cut by 7 bases and J by 3 bases, with 15 bases left in between. The CDR3 has 14 residues. In germline, CDR1 is SGHNT, CDR2 YENEEA. The CDR3 sequence: CASKRSRGKETQYF. The CDR3 nucleotides read TGTGCCAGCAAGAGGTCTCGCGGTAAAGAGACCCAGTACTTC. Full variable domain (outside the CDR3, taken from reference TRBV11-3 and TRBJ2-5): EAGVVQSPRYKIIEKKQPVAFWCNPISGHNTLYWYLQNLGQGPELLIRYENEEAVDDSQLPKDRFSAERLKGVDSTLKIQPAELGDSAVYLCASKRSRGKETQYFGPGTRLLVL.

The V and J genes are TRBV28 and TRBJ2-7; D gene ambiguous. CDR3 length: 13 amino acids. V was clipped by 5 bases and J by 0 bases, with 8 bases between them. Germline assignment: CDR1 MDHEN and CDR2 SYDVKM. The CDR3 nucleotides read TGTGCCAGCAGTCCCGCCAGCTCCTACGAGCAGTACTTC. Translation gives CASSPASSYEQYF.

Concerning this clone: Additional DNA sequences in this sample encode the identical CDR3. This rearrangement joins TRBV4-3 to TRBJ2-7; 11 nucleotides line up with TRBD2. The J segment lost 3 bases and the V segment lost 0 bases, leaving 1 base of the junction unmatched. Germline CDR1 is LGHNA and CDR2 is YSLEER. CDR3 size: 15 residues. The CDR3 DNA reads as TGCGCCAGCAGCCAAGAGGGGACTAGCGGCTACGAGCAGTACTTC. It specifies CASSQEGTSGYEQYF.

This rearrangement joins TRBV5-1 to TRBJ1-4; D may be TRBD1 (6 bases). There are 15 residues in the CDR3. Germline assignment: CDR1 SGHRS and CDR2 YFSETQ. Trimming took 1 base from V and 4 from J, leaving 11 bases between them. The CDR3 DNA follows: TGCGCCAGCAGCTTGAACACAGGGAGTAATGAAAAACTGTTTTTT. Translation: CASSLNTGSNEKLFF.

The rearrangement uses TRBV11-2 and TRBJ2-1; D is unclear. V lost 5 bases and J lost 4, with 9 bases in between. In germline, CDR1 is SGHAT, CDR2 FQNNGV. The CDR3 extends over 13 amino acids. CDR3 DNA sequence: TGTGCCAGCAGCCCCGGGTGGTACAATGAGCAGTTCTTC. This codes for CASSPGWYNEQFF.